This entry is about one T cell receptor beta chain. Germline CDR1 reads SGHVS; CDR2 reads FNYEAQ. This CDR3 spans 17 amino acids. J was trimmed by 1 base and V by 5 bases; bases with no gene match: 12. Clones were sequenced by immunoSEQ multiplex PCR, and TCRdb holds only the in-frame ones, with some missing. The data contain roughly 10,000 clones, approximately 61% of them singletons. This sample was taken from a study of CD4+ T cells in melanoma. This TCR was recovered from a human donor with melanoma. The V call is TRBV7-6, the J call TRBJ2-5; 8 positions agree with TRBD2. The sequenced sample was cells from a culture (not recorded whether cultured in vitro). The CDR3 nucleotides read TGTGCCAGCAGCCCCCGCCAAGGTAGCGGGGTCCAAGAGACCCAGTACTTC. Protein product: CASSPRQGSGVQETQYF.